This T cell receptor (beta chain) was recovered during a study of T cell responses to AZD1222 COVID-19 vaccine. This clone has a single count. Its specificity is unknown. CDR1 is LNHDA, CDR2 SQIVND, per germline (reference sequence). V was clipped by 5 bases and J by 0 bases, with 7 bases between them. The CDR3 extends over 14 amino acids. Study outcomes and limitations: Vaccine-associated CD4 TCRs spanned spike, dominant at 160-218 and 743-854. After two AZD1222 doses, spike-specific TCR breadth and depth rose versus day 0.

Repertoires were generated with immunoSEQ multiplex PCR, while TCRdb's copy carries only in-frame clones and drops some. The table lists about 120,000 clones, approximately 87% of them singletons. The V and J genes are TRBV19 and TRBJ2-2, with D perhaps matching TRBD1 (5 bases). The source material was peripheral blood, sampled on day 0 of AZD1222 vaccination. This clonotype was obtained from an adult in good health. The CDR3, as DNA: TGTGCCAGTAGTCAAGGGGCGAACACCGGGGAGCTGTTTTTT. Protein product: CASSQGANTGELFF.